This T cell receptor beta chain was retrieved from a study of neoadjuvant anti-PD-1 for oral cavity cancer. Study-level background: Patients without progression received a fourth nivolumab dose around day 43, then surgical resection on days 50-56.

The patients had HPV-negative, locally advanced oral cavity squamous cell carcinoma. Trimming left V 5 bases short and J 1 base short, with 17 bases between. Per the germline V gene, CDR1 is PRHDT and CDR2 is FYEKMQ (reference sequence). This CDR3 is 16 amino acids long. The table came from immunoSEQ multiplex PCR; TCRdb's copy has only in-frame clones and leaves some out. Here the sample spans 10,000 to 15,000 clones, 57% being singletons. This clone showed up just a few times. This clonotype was sampled from a person aged 35-80 years with oral cavity squamous cell carcinoma. V gene TRBV13 combines with J gene TRBJ2-5, with D unclear. The material was tumor tissue, obtained before nivolumab (anti-PD-1) treatment. The CDR3 DNA is TGTGCCAGCAGCCTCCAGAGAGGCGAGTTCCAAGAGACCCAGTACTTC. Protein sequence: CASSLQRGEFQETQYF.